Described below is a single T cell receptor beta chain sequence and its context. Profiling relied on immunoSEQ multiplex PCR, and the TCRdb table lists in-frame clones only, not all of them. The data contain around 160,000 clones, 70% to 90% of them singletons. This entry is derived from a study of blood T cell repertoires in COVID-19. The clonotype originates from a woman aged 25 to 39 with acute COVID-19. The sequenced material came from PBMCs or T cells enriched from blood (not recorded which).

CDR3 in amino acids: CAISGSGGQNTIYF. CDR3 bases: TGTGCCATCAGTGGTTCAGGGGGCCAAAACACCATATATTTT. The V gene is TRBV10-3, the J gene TRBJ1-3; 8 positions match TRBD1. This CDR3 is 14 amino acids long. Germline CDR1 ENHRY, CDR2 SYGVKD. Trimming removed 4 bases from V and 6 bases from J; junction bases left unmatched: 5.